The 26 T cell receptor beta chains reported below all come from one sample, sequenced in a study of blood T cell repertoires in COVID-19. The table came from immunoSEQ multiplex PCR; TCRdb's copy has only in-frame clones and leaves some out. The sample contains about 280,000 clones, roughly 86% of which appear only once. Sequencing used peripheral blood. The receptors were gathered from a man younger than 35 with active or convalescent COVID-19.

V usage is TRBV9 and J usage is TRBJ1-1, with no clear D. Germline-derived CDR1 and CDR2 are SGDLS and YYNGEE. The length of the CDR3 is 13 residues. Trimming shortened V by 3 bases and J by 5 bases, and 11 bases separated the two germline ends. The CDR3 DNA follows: TGTGCCAGCAGCGCCCCACCGGGAACTGAAGCTTTCTTT. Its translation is CASSAPPGTEAFF.

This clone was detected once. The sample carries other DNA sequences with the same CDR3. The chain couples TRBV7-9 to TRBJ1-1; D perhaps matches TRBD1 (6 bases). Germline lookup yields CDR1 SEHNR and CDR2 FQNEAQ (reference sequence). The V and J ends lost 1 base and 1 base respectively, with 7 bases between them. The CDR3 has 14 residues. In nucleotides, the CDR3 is TGTGCCAGCAGCTTAGGAGGGGGGAACACTGAAGCTTTCTTT. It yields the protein CASSLGGGNTEAFF.

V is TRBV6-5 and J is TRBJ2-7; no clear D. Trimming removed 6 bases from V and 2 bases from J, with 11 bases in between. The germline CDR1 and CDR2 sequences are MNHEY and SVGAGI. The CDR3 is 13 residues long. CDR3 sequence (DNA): TGTGCCAGCAGAAGACACGAGACCTACGAGCAGTACTTC. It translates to CASRRHETYEQYF.

DNA for the CDR3: TGCGCCAGCAGTGAGCTCCCACAGGGGACTTTCACTGAAGCTTTCTTT. Protein sequence: CASSELPQGTFTEAFF. The chain links TRBV10-2 to TRBJ1-1, with 7 bases fitting TRBD1. The CDR3 is made up of 16 amino acids. Trimming took 2 bases from V and 4 from J; bases not matched to a gene: 10. The germline CDR1 and CDR2 sequences are WSHSY and SAAADI.

This CDR3 reads CASSLGLAGVVYSYEQYF. The CDR3 DNA reads as TGTGCCAGCAGCTTAGGGCTAGCGGGGGTCGTTTACTCCTACGAGCAGTACTTC. V usage is TRBV7-2 and J usage is TRBJ2-7; 10 bases match TRBD2. CDR1 is SGHTA, CDR2 FQGNSA, per germline. The CDR3 length is 18 residues. Trimming took 1 base from V and 0 from J; bases not matched to a gene: 9.

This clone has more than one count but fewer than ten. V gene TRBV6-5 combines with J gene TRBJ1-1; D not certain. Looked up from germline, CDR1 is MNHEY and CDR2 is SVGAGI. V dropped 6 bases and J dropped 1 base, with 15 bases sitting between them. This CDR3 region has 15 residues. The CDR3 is CASREASVANTEAFF. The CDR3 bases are TGTGCCAGCAGAGAGGCGTCGGTGGCGAACACTGAAGCTTTCTTT.

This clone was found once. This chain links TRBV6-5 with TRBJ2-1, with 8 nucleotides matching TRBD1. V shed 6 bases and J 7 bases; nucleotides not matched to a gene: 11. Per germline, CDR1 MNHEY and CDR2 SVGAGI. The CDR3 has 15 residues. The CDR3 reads CASRPQGASRNEQFF. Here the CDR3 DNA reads TGTGCCAGCAGGCCTCAGGGGGCCTCGAGGAATGAGCAGTTCTTC.

Written as DNA, the CDR3 is TGTGCCAGCAGCCTTATTGAAGCAGGAGGGAATCAGCCCCAGCATTTT. It specifies CASSLIEAGGNQPQHF. This chain connects TRBV7-9 to TRBJ1-5; D unclear. Germline V CDR1 and CDR2: SEHNR, FQNEAQ (reference sequence). This CDR3 comprises 16 residues. Trimming cost V 5 bases and J 4 bases, with 18 bases left between them.

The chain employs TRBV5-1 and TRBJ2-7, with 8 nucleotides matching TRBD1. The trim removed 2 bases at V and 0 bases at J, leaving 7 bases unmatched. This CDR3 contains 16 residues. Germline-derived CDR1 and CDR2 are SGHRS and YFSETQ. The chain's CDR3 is CASSFSRTGSSYEQYF. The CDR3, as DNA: TGCGCCAGCAGCTTCTCCAGGACAGGGTCCTCCTACGAGCAGTACTTC.

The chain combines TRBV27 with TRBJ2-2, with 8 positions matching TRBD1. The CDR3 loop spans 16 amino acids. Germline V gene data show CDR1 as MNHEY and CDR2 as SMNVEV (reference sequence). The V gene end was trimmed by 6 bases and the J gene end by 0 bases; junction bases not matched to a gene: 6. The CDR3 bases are TGTGCCAGCAGGGTGGACAGGGTCGCGAACACCGGGGAGCTGTTTTTT. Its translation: CASRVDRVANTGELFF.

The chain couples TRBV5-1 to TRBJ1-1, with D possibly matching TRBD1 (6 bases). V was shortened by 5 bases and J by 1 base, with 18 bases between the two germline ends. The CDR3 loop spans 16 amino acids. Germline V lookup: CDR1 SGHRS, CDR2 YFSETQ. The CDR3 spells CASRYSTPGANTEAFF. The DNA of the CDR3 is TGCGCCAGCAGATACTCAACCCCAGGGGCGAACACTGAAGCTTTCTTT.

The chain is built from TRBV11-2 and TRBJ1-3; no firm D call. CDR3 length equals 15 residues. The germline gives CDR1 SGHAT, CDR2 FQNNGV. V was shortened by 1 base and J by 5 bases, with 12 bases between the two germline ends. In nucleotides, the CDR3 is TGTGCCAGCAGCTTAGGTCCGGCGGGTCGAAACACCATATATTTT. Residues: CASSLGPAGRNTIYF.

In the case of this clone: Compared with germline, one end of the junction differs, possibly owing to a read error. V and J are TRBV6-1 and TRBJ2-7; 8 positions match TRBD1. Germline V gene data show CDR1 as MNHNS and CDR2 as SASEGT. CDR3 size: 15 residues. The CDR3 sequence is CASREGQGLIYEQYF. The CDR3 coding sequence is TGTGCCAGCAGGGAAGGACAGGGCCTAATCTACGAGCAGTACTTC.

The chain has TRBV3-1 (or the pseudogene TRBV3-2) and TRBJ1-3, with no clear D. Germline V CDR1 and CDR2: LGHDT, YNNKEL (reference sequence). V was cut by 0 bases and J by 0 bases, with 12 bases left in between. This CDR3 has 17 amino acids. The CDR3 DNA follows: TGTGCCAGCAGCCAAGATTCGGGAGCTCCCTCTGGAAACACCATATATTTT. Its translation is CASSQDSGAPSGNTIYF.

CDR3 coding DNA: TGTGCCAGCAGCCAAGAGGCGGCCTCCTACAATGAGCAGTTCTTC. Protein sequence: CASSQEAASYNEQFF. The rearrangement uses TRBV3-1 (or the pseudogene TRBV3-2) and TRBJ2-1; D is unclear. CDR3 length equals 15 residues. V shed 0 bases and J shed 0 bases, with 6 bases lying between them. Germline loops: CDR1 LGHDT, CDR2 YNNKEL (reference sequence).

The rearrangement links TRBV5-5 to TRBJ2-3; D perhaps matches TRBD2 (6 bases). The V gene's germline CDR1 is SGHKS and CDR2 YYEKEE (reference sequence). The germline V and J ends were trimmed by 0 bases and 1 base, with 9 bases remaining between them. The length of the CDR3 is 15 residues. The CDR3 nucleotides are TGTGCCAGCAGCTTGGTTCCGGGGGGCACAGATACGCAGTATTTT. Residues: CASSLVPGGTDTQYF.

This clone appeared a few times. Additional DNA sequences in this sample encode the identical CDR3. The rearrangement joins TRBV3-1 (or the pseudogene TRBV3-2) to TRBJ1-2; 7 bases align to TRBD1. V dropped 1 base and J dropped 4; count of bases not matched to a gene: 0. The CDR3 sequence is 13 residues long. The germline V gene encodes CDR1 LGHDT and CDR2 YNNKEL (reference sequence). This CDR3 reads CASSQGTGYGYTF. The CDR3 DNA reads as TGTGCCAGCAGCCAAGGGACAGGCTATGGCTACACCTTC.

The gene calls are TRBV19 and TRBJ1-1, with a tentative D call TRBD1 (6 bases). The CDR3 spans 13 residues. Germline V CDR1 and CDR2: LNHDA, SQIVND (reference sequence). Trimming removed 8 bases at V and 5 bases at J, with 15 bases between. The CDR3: CASRQVGETEAFF. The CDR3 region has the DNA TGTGCCAGTCGACAGGTGGGAGAGACTGAAGCTTTCTTT.

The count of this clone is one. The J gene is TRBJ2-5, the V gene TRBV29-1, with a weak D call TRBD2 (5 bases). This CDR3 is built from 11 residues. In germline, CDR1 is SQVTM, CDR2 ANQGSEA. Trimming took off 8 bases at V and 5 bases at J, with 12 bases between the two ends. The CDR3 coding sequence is TGCAGCACCCGAGGGTGGGAGACCCAGTACTTC. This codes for CSTRGWETQYF.

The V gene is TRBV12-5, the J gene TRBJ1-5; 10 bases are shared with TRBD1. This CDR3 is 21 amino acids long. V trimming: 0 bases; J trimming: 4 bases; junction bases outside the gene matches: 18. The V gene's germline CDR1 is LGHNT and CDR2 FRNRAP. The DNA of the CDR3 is TGTGCTAGTGGTTTGGTACGGGTGAGCCTGATAGGGACAGGGGATAATCAGCCCCAGCATTTT. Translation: CASGLVRVSLIGTGDNQPQHF.

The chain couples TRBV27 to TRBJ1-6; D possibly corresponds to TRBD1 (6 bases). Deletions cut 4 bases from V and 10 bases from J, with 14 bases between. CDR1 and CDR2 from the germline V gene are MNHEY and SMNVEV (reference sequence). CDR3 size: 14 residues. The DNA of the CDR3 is TGTGCCAGCAGTTCGACAGGAGGCGAATCACCCCTCCACTTT. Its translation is CASSSTGGESPLHF.

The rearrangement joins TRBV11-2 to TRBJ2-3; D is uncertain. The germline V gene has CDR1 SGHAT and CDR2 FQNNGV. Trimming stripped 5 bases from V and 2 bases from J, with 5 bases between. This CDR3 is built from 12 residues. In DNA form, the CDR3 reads TGTGCCAGCAGCCCCTACACAGATACGCAGTATTTT. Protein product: CASSPYTDTQYF.

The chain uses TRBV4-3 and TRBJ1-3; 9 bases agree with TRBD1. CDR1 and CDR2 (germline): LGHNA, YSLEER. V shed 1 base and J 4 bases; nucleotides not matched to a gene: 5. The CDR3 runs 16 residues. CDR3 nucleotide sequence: TGCGCCAGCAGCCAAGGAAGGACAGGGGCCGGAAACACCATATATTTT. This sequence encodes CASSQGRTGAGNTIYF.

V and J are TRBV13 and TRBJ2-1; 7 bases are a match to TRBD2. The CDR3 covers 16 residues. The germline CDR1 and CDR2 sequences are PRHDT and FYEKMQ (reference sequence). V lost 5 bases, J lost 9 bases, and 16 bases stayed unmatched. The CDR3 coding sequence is TGTGCCAGCAGCGATATGGGAGGGGAAGGTGTGGGTGAGCAGTTCTTC. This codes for CASSDMGGEGVGEQFF.

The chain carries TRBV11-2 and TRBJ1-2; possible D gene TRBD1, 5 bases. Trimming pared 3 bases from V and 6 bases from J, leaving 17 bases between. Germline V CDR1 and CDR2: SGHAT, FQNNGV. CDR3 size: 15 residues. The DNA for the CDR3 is TGTGCCAGCAGCTTTATCCAGGGTAGGTATGATGGCTACACCTTC. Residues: CASSFIQGRYDGYTF.

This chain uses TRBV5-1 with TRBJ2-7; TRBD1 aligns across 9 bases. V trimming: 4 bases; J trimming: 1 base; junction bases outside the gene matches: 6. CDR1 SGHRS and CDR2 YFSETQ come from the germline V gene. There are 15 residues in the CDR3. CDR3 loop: CASSPGTGWSYEQYF. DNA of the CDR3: TGCGCCAGCAGCCCCGGGACAGGGTGGTCCTACGAGCAGTACTTC.